This T cell receptor (beta chain) is drawn from a study of blood T cell repertoires in COVID-19. In the study overall: The United States, Italy and Spain supplied acute and convalescent COVID-19 samples.

This CDR3 is 13 amino acids long. Trimming removed 4 bases from V and 6 bases from J, with 11 bases in between. Germline lookup yields CDR1 SGHTA and CDR2 FQGTGA. The method was immunoSEQ multiplex PCR; TCRdb's version includes in-frame clones alone and lacks a portion of them. The table lists about 110,000 clones, 70% to 90% of them singletons. The chain recombines TRBV7-3 with TRBJ2-3; no reliable D call. This clonotype originated in a human donor in a cohort sampled during active COVID-19. Sequencing was done on a sample of peripheral blood. The chain's CDR3 is CASSSRLRDTQYF. The CDR3 nucleotides are TGTGCCAGCAGCTCCCGCCTGAGGGATACGCAGTATTTT.